The clone carrying this TCR beta chain was recorded only once. From germline, CDR1 is MDHEN and CDR2 SYDVKM. The CDR3 is made up of 12 amino acids. The V end was cut by 6 bases, the J end by 5 bases, with 8 bases between. The table came from immunoSEQ multiplex PCR; TCRdb's copy has only in-frame clones and leaves some out. This sample has about 100,000 clones; 65% to 85% occur once, and the top ten carry 6.3%. This sample was included in a study of PD-1 blockade in mismatch repair-deficient tumors. The wider study: Patients had fewer than 15 mismatch repair-deficient cancer types and were previously treated and progressing.

Source: peripheral blood, taken about 36 weeks after starting pembrolizumab. The sequence came from an adult with mismatch repair-deficient cancer. The rearrangement uses TRBV28 and TRBJ1-5, with no clear D. The CDR3 protein is CASSRTHQPQHF. CDR3 DNA sequence: TGTGCCAGCAGCCGAACCCATCAGCCCCAGCATTTT.